These 3 T cell receptor beta chains originate from one sample sequenced in a study of regulatory T cells in long-lasting Graves disease (dated by TCRdb to the early 2020s). The sample's time point label, decoded: newly diagnosed GD, antithyroid drugs for less than 3 months. RNA was extracted from PBMCs in TRIzol for both TCR sequencing and RNA sequencing. Library preparation used multiplex PCR. The reads were generated on an Illumina HiSeq 4000. CDR3 regions were amplified by Arm-PCR with iRepertoire HTBI primers to construct TCR beta libraries. In TCRdb, the public reads were trimmed at Q25 with fastp and aligned with MiXCR, with productive beta chains retained. Entries that share a CDR3 protein sequence are merged under the most common genes and DNA. The sample profile shows 620,000 or so distinct CDR3 sequences; 15% to 20% of them were found once. The ten top clones hold about 18% of the sample.

The sample was also linked to a second study, of T cells in Graves' hyperthyroidism and ophthalmopathy.

Sample: peripheral blood mononuclear cells (PBMCs), taken at new diagnosis, from a patient treated with antithyroid drugs. Receptors were obtained from a woman aged 25 to 45 with Graves disease. Donor details come from another sample of the same person, matched by shared clones.

This clonotype was counted many times. The rearrangement joins TRBV7-9 to TRBJ1-5, with D maybe TRBD1 (6 bases). The CDR3 is 16 residues long. Deletions cut 0 bases from V and 5 bases from J, with 14 bases between. The V gene's germline CDR1 is SEHNR and CDR2 FQNEAQ (reference sequence). CDR3 sequence (DNA): TGTGCCAGCAGCTTAGCAACAGGGAAAGGCGATCAGCCCCAGCATTTT. It yields the protein CASSLATGKGDQPQHF.

This clonotype was observed a handful of times. The chain couples TRBV30 to TRBJ1-6; D is unresolved. CDR1 GTSNPN and CDR2 SVGIG come from the germline V gene (reference sequence). The CDR3 totals 16 residues. V was cut by 1 base and J by 4 bases, with 14 bases left in between. CDR3 DNA sequence: TGTGCCTGGAGTGAAACACCGGTTCCATATAATTCACCCCTCCACTTT. This codes for CAWSETPVPYNSPLHF.

This clonotype has just one count. The CDR3 carries no conserved terminal phenylalanine or tryptophan, so it likely arises from a read error. V gene TRBV30 combines with J gene TRBJ1-1, with D tentatively TRBD1 (5 bases). This CDR3 spans 15 amino acids. The V end lost 0 bases, the J end lost 0 bases, and 11 bases lay between the germline ends. CDR1 GTSNPN and CDR2 SVGIG come from the germline V gene (reference sequence). CDR3 sequence reads: CAWSVSGGLNTEAFL. DNA for the CDR3: TGTGCCTGGAGTGTATCGGGGGGTCTGAACACTGAAGCTTTCCTT.